This TCR beta chain appears in the sequencing data of a study of STAT3 mutations in large granular lymphocyte leukemia. Study summary: Roughly half of the longitudinally sequenced T-LGLL patients carried detectable canonical activating STAT3 mutations.

As for this clone: The antigen is unknown.

Study results and caveats: In some patients, a small highly pathogenic clone possibly went undetected. Every T-LGLL patient had at least one immunodominant TCRbeta clonotype. TCR clonotype switching after therapy occurred in about 35% of the 18 patients.

TCRbeta libraries averaged around 42,000 productive templates per sample. Some clones are missing from TCRdb's copy, which holds only in-frame ones; the method was immunoSEQ multiplex PCR. The sample contains 40,000 to 50,000 clones, about 81% of which appear only once. Sequencing was done on a sample of PBMCs. The source is a human donor with T large granular lymphocyte leukemia. Some clones in this sample may be carry-over from other donors' samples.

The CDR3 sequence is CSVNSGTGNEQFF. The CDR3, as DNA: TGCAGCGTCAACTCCGGGACAGGAAATGAGCAGTTCTTC. This chain uses TRBV29-1 with TRBJ2-1, with 8 positions matching TRBD1. Per germline, CDR1 SQVTM and CDR2 ANQGSEA. The CDR3 has 13 amino acids. Losses at the gene ends were 6 bases for V and 7 bases for J; bases not matched to a gene: 8.